The T cell receptor (beta chain) under discussion was sequenced for a study of OX40 agonist ivuxolimab in advanced cancers. Study context: Ivuxolimab, an agonistic anti-OX40 (CD134) antibody, was given to patients. Subjects had a mean age of around 60 years, with a range of roughly 23 to 79; around 80% were male. Study results and limitations: Expanded clones were, on average, more numerous in CD8+ T cells than in CD4+. Not determined was the antigen specificity of the expanded peripheral T cells.

On this clone itself: Its antigen is currently unknown.

Here immunoSEQ multiplex PCR was the method, and the copy in TCRdb shows in-frame clones only, minus some. The table lists 65,000 to 90,000 clones, 85% to 90% of them singletons. Germline assignment: CDR1 SNHLY and CDR2 FYNNEI. The CDR3 is made up of 15 amino acids. V shed 6 bases, J shed 7 bases, and the junction held 9 bases outside the gene matches. The sequence was collected from an adult with an advanced solid tumor such as melanoma, head and neck, liver or kidney cancer. This chain links TRBV2 with TRBJ1-5, with 10 nucleotides matching TRBD1. This material consisted of CD4+ or CD8+ T cells sorted from blood, taken in a trial of the OX40 agonist ivuxolimab. The DNA for the CDR3 is TGTGCCAGCAGCGGGAGACAGGGGGCTCACCAGCCCCAGCATTTT. Its protein is CASSGRQGAHQPQHF. Drawing the rest from reference TRBV2 and TRBJ1-5, the complete variable domain is EPEVTQTPSHQVTQMGQEVILRCVPISNHLYFYWYRQILGQKVEFLVSFYNNEISEKSEIFDDQFSVERPDGSNFTLKIRSTKLEDSAMYFCASSGRQGAHQPQHFGDGTRLSIL.